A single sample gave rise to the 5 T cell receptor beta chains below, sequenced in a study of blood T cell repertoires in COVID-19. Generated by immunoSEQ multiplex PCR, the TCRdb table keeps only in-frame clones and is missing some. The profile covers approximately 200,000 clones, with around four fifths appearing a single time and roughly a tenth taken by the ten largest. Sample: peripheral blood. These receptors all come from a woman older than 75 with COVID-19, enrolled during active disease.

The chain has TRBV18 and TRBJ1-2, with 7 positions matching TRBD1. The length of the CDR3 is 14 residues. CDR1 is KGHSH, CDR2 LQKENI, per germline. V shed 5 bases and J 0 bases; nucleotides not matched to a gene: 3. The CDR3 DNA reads TGTGCCAGCTCAACACAGGGGACTAACTATGGCTACACCTTC. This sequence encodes CASSTQGTNYGYTF.

CDR3 sequence reads: CASSDGQGPETQYF. In DNA, the CDR3 is TGTGCCAGCAGCGACGGACAGGGGCCAGAGACCCAGTACTTC. V and J are TRBV2 and TRBJ2-5; TRBD1 matches at 9 bases. The V gene end was trimmed by 6 bases and the J gene end by 4 bases; junction bases not matched to a gene: 6. Per the germline V gene, CDR1 is SNHLY and CDR2 is FYNNEI. This CDR3 has 14 residues.

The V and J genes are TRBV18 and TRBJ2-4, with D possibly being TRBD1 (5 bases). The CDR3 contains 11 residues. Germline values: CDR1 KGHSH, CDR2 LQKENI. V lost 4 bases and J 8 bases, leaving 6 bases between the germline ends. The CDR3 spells CASSQGDIQYF. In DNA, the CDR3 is TGTGCCAGCTCACAAGGGGACATTCAGTACTTC. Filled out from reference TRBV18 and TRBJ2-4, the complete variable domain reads NAGVMQNPRHLVRRRGQEARLRCSPMKGHSHVYWYRQLPEEGLKFMVYLQKENIIDESGMPKERFSAEFPKEGPSILRIQQVVRGDSAAYFCASSQGDIQYFGAGTRLSVL.

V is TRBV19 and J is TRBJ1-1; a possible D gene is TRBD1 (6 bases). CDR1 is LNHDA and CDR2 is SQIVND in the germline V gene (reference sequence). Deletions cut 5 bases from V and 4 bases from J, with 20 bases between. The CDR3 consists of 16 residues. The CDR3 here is CASSPGAGRGSTEAFF. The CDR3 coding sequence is TGTGCCAGTAGTCCCGGGGCGGGGAGGGGGTCCACTGAAGCTTTCTTT.

CDR3 DNA: TGTGCCAGTAGTTCGACAGGGGACGAGCAGTACTTC. Translating it yields CASSSTGDEQYF. J is TRBJ2-7 and V is TRBV19; 8 nucleotides line up with TRBD1. Germline V gives CDR1 LNHDA, CDR2 SQIVND (reference sequence). V lost 5 bases to trimming and J lost 5 bases; unmatched junction nucleotides: 2. The length of the CDR3 is 12 residues.